Below, one T cell receptor (beta chain) is given with its context. No antigen is known for it. A much larger clonotype is one base distant, so this may be a read error. The sample belongs to a study of identical twins (dated by TCRdb to the mid-2010s). Concerning the study at large: The study deep-sequenced TCR alpha and beta repertoires from monozygotic twins, unrelated adults of various ages and cord blood to test whether fetal clonotypes persist. Replicate twin experiments were performed at different times using different library preparation protocols to rule out contamination.

All donors were healthy Caucasians. The investigation overall reported the following: Compared with coincidental sharing between unrelated individuals, an excess of low generation-probability sequences was observed among out-of-frame TCR alpha sequences shared between twins. Excess twin sharing in beta out-of-frame sequences was weaker because fewer shared sequences lowered the signal-to-noise ratio. In monozygotic twins, out-of-frame TCR alpha sharing was systematically underestimated by recombination models, although the models agreed with sharing between unrelated individuals. Abundant cord blood beta clonotypes carried fewer insertions; young adult naive repertoires showed a weaker similar trend, while memory repertoires showed none. Because the same donors could not be followed over many years, the conclusions depended on cross-sectional statistical analysis. Zero-insertion analyses could be partly confounded by invariant T cells such as MAIT and iNKT, though diverse VJ usage argued against such confounding for most clonotypes.

The library was built by means of 5' RACE. TCRdb lists the instrument as Illumina HiSeq 2000. A universal primer binding site was introduced by template switching, and a unique molecular identifier was present in the final cDNA, enabling accurate counting of TCR cDNA molecules. Specific primers in the conserved constant-segment region were used to synthesize first-strand cDNA for TCR alpha and beta chains. Each cDNA library was double barcoded, with a SMART-Mk sample barcode plus Illumina barcodes, to control for contamination. TruSeq adapter sequences along with Illumina sample barcodes were introduced in two successive PCR steps. Sequencing of the TCR alpha and beta cDNA libraries was done on the Illumina HiSeq platform using custom primers. The study's own analysis went as follows. MiGEC processed the raw reads to extract unique molecular identifiers, while MiXCR was used to determine the CDR3 positions. Recombination models were inferred per individual with the repgenHMM and IGoR tools using an EM algorithm. Shared clonotype analysis was performed with the tcR package in R, normalizing sharing by the product of cloneset sizes. To study raw recombination without the effects of thymic and clonal selection, out-of-frame nonproductive sequences were analyzed. TCRdb trimmed the raw reads at Q25, called clones with MiXCR and kept productive beta chains. A single entry per CDR3 protein holds the most common genes and DNA from its merged rows. For this entry, the V and J calls and clone size follow TCRdb and not the study's own pipeline. Counted in this sample were some 1,700,000 distinct CDR3 sequences; roughly 35% of them appeared once. About 0.27% of the sample is held by the ten biggest clonotypes.

The receptor comes from a newborn girl in good health. The sequenced sample was cord blood.

Here the CDR3 is given as CASSFTRVPYEQYF. The DNA sequence is TGTGCCAGCAGTTTTACCAGGGTTCCCTACGAGCAGTACTTC. The V and J segments used are TRBV12-3 or TRBV12-4 and TRBJ2-5; tentative D gene TRBD1, with 5 bases matching. The DNA matches TRBJ2-7 better at its end, which makes the J call doubtful. The CDR3 runs 14 residues from the cysteine to the phenylalanine. Only the CDR3 DNA is retained, 42 bases long and in frame from the first base.